This T cell receptor (beta chain) was identified during a study of a mutant IDH1 vaccine in newly diagnosed glioma. Regarding the study as a whole: Top peripheral T cell clonotype shifts appeared unrelated to pseudoprogression.

The CDR3 is 14 amino acids. Germline V lookup: CDR1 SEHNR, CDR2 FQNEAQ (reference sequence). V lost 2 bases and J lost 5, with 9 bases in between. The table came from immunoSEQ multiplex PCR; TCRdb's copy has only in-frame clones and leaves some out. The table lists fewer than 70,000 clones, 75% to 90% of them singletons. Time point in this sample: week 47, end of study. Each vaccine dose was 300 ug of mutant IDH1 20-mer peptide, with topical imiquimod. Comment on this clone: Antigen specificity is unknown.

The TCR comes from a man younger than 40 with glioma. The sequencing used PBMCs, collected from a glioma patient whose treatment included an IDH1 peptide vaccine. The chain recombines TRBV7-9 with TRBJ2-2; a possible D gene is TRBD1 (6 bases). The CDR3 loop is CASSLSQGTGELFF. CDR3 DNA: TGTGCCAGCAGCTTAAGTCAGGGGACCGGGGAGCTGTTTTTT.